These 4 T cell receptor beta chains were sequenced from one sample in a study of blood T cell repertoires in COVID-19. The method was immunoSEQ multiplex PCR; TCRdb's version includes in-frame clones alone and lacks a portion of them. The table records over 200,000 clones, roughly 85% of them present only once. The sequenced sample consisted of peripheral blood. The receptors here all came from a man aged 25-45 years who had recovered from COVID-19.

The chain joins TRBV7-2 to TRBJ1-1, with 8 bases that match TRBD1. CDR1 SGHTA and CDR2 FQGNSA come from the germline V gene. The junction had 4 bases not matched to a gene; V was cut back by 6 bases and J by 4 bases. The CDR3 consists of 13 residues. The CDR3 reads CASRTGEGTEAFF. CDR3 coding DNA: TGTGCCAGCAGGACAGGGGAGGGCACTGAAGCTTTCTTT.

The CDR3 DNA sequence: TGCGCCAGCAGCTTTCGCTCCGACAGAAACTCCTACGAGCAGTACTTC. It yields the protein CASSFRSDRNSYEQYF. The chain has TRBV5-1 and TRBJ2-7, with D perhaps matching TRBD1 (5 bases). This CDR3 is built from 16 residues. Germline lookup yields CDR1 SGHRS and CDR2 YFSETQ. Trimming cost V 2 bases and J 0 bases, with 15 bases left between them.

The chain combines TRBV6-1 with TRBJ2-5, with D possibly being TRBD2 (5 bases). The CDR3 consists of 14 residues. V lost 10 bases and J 5 bases, leaving 20 bases between the germline ends. CDR1 is MNHNS, CDR2 SASEGT, per germline. The CDR3 DNA sequence: TGTGCCATTTCGGAGTCCCGCTCGGGGGAGACCCAGTACTTC. Amino acid sequence: CAISESRSGETQYF.

The chain carries TRBV27 and TRBJ2-3; TRBD1 matches at 9 bases. The germline V gene encodes CDR1 MNHEY and CDR2 SMNVEV (reference sequence). V shed 5 bases, J shed 3 bases, and the junction held 9 bases outside the gene matches. The CDR3 consists of 16 residues. Written as DNA, the CDR3 is TGTGCCAGCAGTCGATTGGGACAGGGTTGGACAGATACGCAGTATTTT. It is translated as CASSRLGQGWTDTQYF.